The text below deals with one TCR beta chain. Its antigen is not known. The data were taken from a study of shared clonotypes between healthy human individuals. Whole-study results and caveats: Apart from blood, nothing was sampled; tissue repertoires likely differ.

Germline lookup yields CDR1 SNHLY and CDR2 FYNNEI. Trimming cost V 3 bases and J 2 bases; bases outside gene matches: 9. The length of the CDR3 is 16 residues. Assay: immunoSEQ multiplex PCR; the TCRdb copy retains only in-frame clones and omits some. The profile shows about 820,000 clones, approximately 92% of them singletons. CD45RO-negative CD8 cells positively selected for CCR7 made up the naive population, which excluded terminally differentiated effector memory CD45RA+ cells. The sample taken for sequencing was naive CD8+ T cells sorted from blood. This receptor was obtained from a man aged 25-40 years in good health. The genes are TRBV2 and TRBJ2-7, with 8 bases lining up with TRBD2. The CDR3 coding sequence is TGTGCCAGCAGTGATCTTAGCGGGACCATAACCTACGAGCAGTACTTC. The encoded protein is CASSDLSGTITYEQYF.